This passage covers 26 T cell receptor beta chains from one sample sequenced in a study of blood T cell repertoires in COVID-19. Measured with immunoSEQ multiplex PCR; TCRdb has only the in-frame clones, and not every one. The sample lists some 400,000 clones, about nine tenths seen once, with about 1.7% in the top ten. The sample taken for sequencing was PBMCs or T cells enriched from blood (not recorded which). These receptors originate from a woman aged 25-40 years who had recovered from COVID-19.

V and J are TRBV5-4 and TRBJ2-1, with D possibly TRBD1 on 5 matching bases. Germline V gene lookup returns CDR1 SGHNT and CDR2 YYREEE (reference sequence). CDR3 length: 14 residues. Deletions cut 3 bases from V and 0 bases from J, with 7 bases between. The CDR3 sequence: CASSWGPSYNEQFF. The CDR3 coding sequence is TGTGCCAGCAGCTGGGGCCCCTCCTACAATGAGCAGTTCTTC.

The V call is TRBV7-9, the J call TRBJ1-1; no reliable D call. The germline gives CDR1 SEHNR, CDR2 FQNEAQ (reference sequence). CDR3 size: 12 residues. V lost 1 base, J lost 6 bases, and 6 bases lay in between. The CDR3 DNA follows: TGTGCCAGCAGCTTAGAACACCCTGAAGCTTTCTTT. Its protein product is CASSLEHPEAFF.

This clone has just a few counts. The chain uses TRBV4-3 and TRBJ2-3; 11 bases are a match to TRBD2. This CDR3 spans 20 amino acids. V lost 0 bases, J lost 3 bases, and 14 bases stayed unmatched. Germline lookup yields CDR1 LGHNA and CDR2 YSLEER. The CDR3 nucleotides are TGCGCCAGCAGCCAAGAATATAGGGCTAGCGGGGGGAGAGGGACAGATACGCAGTATTTT. Translation gives CASSQEYRASGGRGTDTQYF.

The chain couples TRBV15 to TRBJ2-1; 7 nucleotides line up with TRBD1. Trimming removed 0 bases from V and 2 bases from J; junction bases left unmatched: 4. Germline loops: CDR1 LNHNV, CDR2 YYDKDF (reference sequence). This CDR3 spans 16 amino acids. CDR3 region: CATSRDRDRPYNEQFF. CDR3 DNA sequence: TGTGCCACCAGCAGAGACCGGGACAGACCCTACAATGAGCAGTTCTTC.

The rearrangement uses TRBV20-1 and TRBJ2-3; TRBD2 aligns across 9 bases. The CDR3 runs to 17 residues. V was pared by 3 bases and J by 2 bases, with 12 bases of the junction left unmatched. Germline V gene data show CDR1 as DFQATT and CDR2 as SNEGSKA (reference sequence). Written as DNA, the CDR3 is TGCAGTGCTAGTCTGCCTAGCGGGGACCTTCTCACAGATACGCAGTATTTT. Translation gives CSASLPSGDLLTDTQYF.

This chain joins TRBV3-1 (or the pseudogene TRBV3-2) and TRBJ2-2; 9 bases map to TRBD1. The germline V gene has CDR1 LGHDT and CDR2 YNNKEL (reference sequence). There are 19 residues in the CDR3. J was trimmed by 4 bases and V by 0 bases; bases with no gene match: 12. CDR3: CASSQEHRSGTGSTGELFF. DNA for the CDR3: TGTGCCAGCAGCCAAGAACACCGGAGTGGGACAGGGTCCACCGGGGAGCTGTTTTTT.

This clone was seen just once. The J gene is TRBJ1-1, the V gene TRBV30, with 9 nucleotides matching TRBD1. CDR1 is GTSNPN, CDR2 SVGIG, per germline (reference sequence). The CDR3 totals 13 residues. Written as DNA, the CDR3 is TGTGGGGGGGGACAGGGAGAGCCCACTGAAGCTTTCTTT. Amino acid sequence: CGGGQGEPTEAFF.

The CDR3 here is CASRVSSLGTGELFF. The CDR3 DNA is TGTGCCAGCAGGGTCTCTAGCCTAGGCACCGGGGAGCTGTTTTTT. V and J are TRBV2 and TRBJ2-2, with a tentative D call TRBD2 (5 bases). Germline V gives CDR1 SNHLY, CDR2 FYNNEI. This CDR3 region has 15 residues. With 6 bases removed from V and 4 bases from J, the gap between germline ends came to 15 bases.

The V and J genes are TRBV7-2 and TRBJ1-4; no firm D call. Germline CDR1 reads SGHTA; CDR2 reads FQGNSA. V lost 8 bases and J lost 2, with 12 bases in between. This CDR3 region has 14 residues. In nucleotides, the CDR3 is TGTGCCAGCCGCGAGTTTCACACTAATGAAAAACTGTTTTTT. This codes for CASREFHTNEKLFF.

The chain joins TRBV3-1 (or the pseudogene TRBV3-2) to TRBJ1-2; D ambiguous. This CDR3 is built from 16 residues. V lost 2 bases and J 4 bases, leaving 17 bases between the germline ends. Germline V gene lookup returns CDR1 LGHDT and CDR2 YNNKEL (reference sequence). The CDR3 DNA sequence: TGTGCCAGCAGCCAACTCCCTCGAGGCGGAACCTATGGCTACACCTTC. Translated, it gives CASSQLPRGGTYGYTF.

The chain uses TRBV2 and TRBJ2-1; 13 positions agree with TRBD2. V lost 8 bases to trimming and J lost 6 bases; unmatched junction nucleotides: 4. Germline V CDR1 and CDR2: SNHLY, FYNNEI. The CDR3 contains 14 residues. The CDR3 coding sequence is TGTGCCAGCGGGGGACTAGCGGGAAGCAATGAGCAGTTCTTC. This gives the protein CASGGLAGSNEQFF.

This chain connects TRBV5-4 to TRBJ2-3, with 9 bases aligning to TRBD2. The J segment lost 4 bases and the V segment lost 6 bases, leaving 6 bases of the junction unmatched. This CDR3 comprises 14 residues. Germline assignment: CDR1 SGHNT and CDR2 YYREEE (reference sequence). The CDR3, as DNA: TGTGCCAGCAAGGAGCGGGGGGAAGCAGATACGCAGTATTTT. As protein: CASKERGEADTQYF. Combining the CDR3 with reference TRBV5-4 and TRBJ2-3 gives the whole variable domain ETGVTQSPTHLIKTRGQQVTLRCSSQSGHNTVSWYQQALGQGPQFIFQYYREEENGRGNFPPRFSGLQFPNYSSELNVNALELDDSALYLCASKERGEADTQYFGPGTRLTVL.

The chain recombines TRBV30 with TRBJ1-2; tentative D call: TRBD1 (6 bases). Trimming shortened V by 3 bases and J by 5 bases, and 19 bases separated the two germline ends. The CDR3 loop spans 15 amino acids. CDR1 and CDR2 (germline): GTSNPN, SVGIG (reference sequence). CDR3 sequence: CAWRSRGDRRYGYTF. Here the CDR3 DNA reads TGTGCCTGGAGATCAAGGGGAGACAGGAGATATGGCTACACCTTC.

V is TRBV6-4 and J is TRBJ2-2, with D unclear. Trimming removed 0 bases from V and 2 bases from J, with 4 bases in between. Germline loops: CDR1 MRHNA, CDR2 SNTAGT. This CDR3 region has 14 residues. Here the CDR3 DNA reads TGTGCCAGCAGTGACTCGTCAAACACCGGGGAGCTGTTTTTT. Its translation is CASSDSSNTGELFF.

The CDR3, as DNA: TGCGCCAGCAGCTCCCTATCCCGGGACATATTCGATGAGCAGTTCTTC. Translated: CASSSLSRDIFDEQFF. This chain uses TRBV5-1 with TRBJ2-1; weak D call: TRBD1 (6 bases). Per germline, CDR1 SGHRS and CDR2 YFSETQ. This CDR3 contains 16 residues. V lost 3 bases and J lost 8, with 21 bases in between.

The CDR3 nucleotides are TGTGCCAGCAGCTTAGAGGGACAGGACTATGGCTACACCTTC. This gives the protein CASSLEGQDYGYTF. The chain combines TRBV7-2 with TRBJ1-2, with 8 bases that match TRBD1. V was clipped by 1 base and J by 3 bases; unmatched bases: 1. Germline CDR1 SGHTA, CDR2 FQGNSA. The CDR3 is 14 amino acids.

The CDR3 region has the DNA TGTGCCTGGAACCATAGGGGGTCGAGCTATGGCTACACCTTC. It encodes CAWNHRGSSYGYTF. This chain links TRBV30 with TRBJ1-2; D possibly corresponds to TRBD1 (6 bases). V was pared by 4 bases and J by 4 bases, with 16 bases between. Germline V lookup: CDR1 GTSNPN, CDR2 SVGIG (reference sequence). The CDR3 is 14 amino acids.

The V and J genes are TRBV12-3 or TRBV12-4 and TRBJ1-2, with unresolved D. Trimming left V 6 bases short and J 4 bases short, with 12 bases between. The CDR3 runs to 13 residues. The chain's CDR3 is CASSLTRFYGYTF. Written as DNA, the CDR3 is TGTGCCAGCAGCCTGACTCGCTTCTATGGCTACACCTTC.

Notes on this clone: Different DNA sequences within this sample yield the same CDR3. This chain links TRBV5-1 with TRBJ2-2; D is possibly TRBD2 (6 bases). CDR3 length: 15 amino acids. Per the germline V gene, CDR1 is SGHRS and CDR2 is YFSETQ. V was cut by 0 bases and J by 1 base, with 7 bases left in between. CDR3 coding DNA: TGCGCCAGCAGCTTGGCCGGGGGGAACACCGGGGAGCTGTTTTTT. Protein: CASSLAGGNTGELFF. Based on the CDR3 plus reference TRBV5-1 and TRBJ2-2, the full variable domain is KAGVTQTPRYLIKTRGQQVTLSCSPISGHRSVSWYQQTPGQGLQFLFEYFSETQRNKGNFPGRFSGRQFSNSRSEMNVSTLELGDSALYLCASSLAGGNTGELFFGEGSRLTVL.

The chain recombines TRBV5-6 with TRBJ2-3, with 8 nucleotides matching TRBD2. The V gene end was trimmed by 3 bases and the J gene end by 1 base; junction bases not matched to a gene: 7. Germline CDR1 and CDR2: SGHDT and YYEEEE. The CDR3 spans 16 residues. As DNA, the CDR3 is TGTGCCAGCAGCTCGACCGGGACTAGTCGCACAGATACGCAGTATTTT. It specifies CASSSTGTSRTDTQYF.

The J gene is TRBJ2-5, the V gene TRBV5-1, with 9 positions matching TRBD2. V lost 4 bases, J lost 5 bases, and 9 bases stayed unmatched. Per the germline V gene, CDR1 is SGHRS and CDR2 is YFSETQ. This CDR3 spans 15 amino acids. The CDR3 here is CASSVGTSLGETQYF. In DNA form, the CDR3 reads TGCGCCAGCAGCGTAGGGACTAGCTTGGGGGAGACCCAGTACTTC.

This clone is a singleton in its sample. The chain has TRBV28 and TRBJ1-3; TRBD1 matches 8 bases. Germline values: CDR1 MDHEN, CDR2 SYDVKM. V gave up 6 bases and J gave up 0 bases; unmatched junction bases: 10. This CDR3 is built from 17 residues. In nucleotides, the CDR3 is TGTGCCAGCAGAAAGCGGACAGGGCACAGCTCTGGAAACACCATATATTTT. Translating it yields CASRKRTGHSSGNTIYF.

The rearrangement uses TRBV18 and TRBJ2-3; no clear D gene. Trimming pared 5 bases from V and 4 bases from J, leaving 7 bases between. Germline CDR1 and CDR2: KGHSH and LQKENI. CDR3 size: 12 residues. The CDR3 sequence: CASSSEADTQYF. The CDR3 DNA follows: TGTGCCAGCTCATCAGAGGCAGATACGCAGTATTTT.

The CDR3 nucleotides are TGTGCCAGCTCGGTGGAGCTTAATCAGCCCCAGCATTTT. Its translation: CASSVELNQPQHF. V is TRBV6-4 and J is TRBJ1-5; D ambiguous. Trimming removed 8 bases from V and 4 bases from J, with 12 bases in between. Germline CDR1 MRHNA, CDR2 SNTAGT. The CDR3 runs to 13 residues.

V and J are TRBV6-5 and TRBJ1-5; D uncertain. The CDR3 has 14 amino acids. The germline CDR1 and CDR2 sequences are MNHEY and SVGAGI. V gave up 8 bases and J gave up 6 bases, with 17 bases separating them. CDR3 amino acids: CASLARGGGQPQHF. The CDR3 coding sequence is TGTGCCAGCTTGGCTAGAGGTGGCGGTCAGCCCCAGCATTTT.

This chain uses TRBV11-3 with TRBJ2-7, with 7 nucleotides matching TRBD1. The length of the CDR3 is 13 residues. Trimming at V came to 4 bases and at J to 1 base, leaving 1 base not matched to a gene. Germline V CDR1 and CDR2: SGHNT, YENEEA. For the CDR3, the DNA is TGTGCCAGCAGCTGGGACAGTTCCTACGAGCAGTACTTC. Translation: CASSWDSSYEQYF. Filled out from reference TRBV11-3 and TRBJ2-7, the complete variable domain reads EAGVVQSPRYKIIEKKQPVAFWCNPISGHNTLYWYLQNLGQGPELLIRYENEEAVDDSQLPKDRFSAERLKGVDSTLKIQPAELGDSAVYLCASSWDSSYEQYFGPGTRLTVT.